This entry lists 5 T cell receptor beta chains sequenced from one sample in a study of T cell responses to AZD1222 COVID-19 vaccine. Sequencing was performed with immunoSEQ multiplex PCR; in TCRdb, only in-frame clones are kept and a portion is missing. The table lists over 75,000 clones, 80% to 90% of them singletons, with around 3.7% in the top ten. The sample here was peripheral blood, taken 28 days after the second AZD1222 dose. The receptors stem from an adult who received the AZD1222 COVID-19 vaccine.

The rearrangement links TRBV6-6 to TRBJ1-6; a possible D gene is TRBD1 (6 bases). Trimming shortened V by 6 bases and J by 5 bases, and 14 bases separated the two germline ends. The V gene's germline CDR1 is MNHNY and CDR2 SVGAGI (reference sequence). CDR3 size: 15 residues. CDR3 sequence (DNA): TGTGCCAGCAGAGAGACAGGTTGGGATAATTCACCCCTCCACTTT. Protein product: CASRETGWDNSPLHF.

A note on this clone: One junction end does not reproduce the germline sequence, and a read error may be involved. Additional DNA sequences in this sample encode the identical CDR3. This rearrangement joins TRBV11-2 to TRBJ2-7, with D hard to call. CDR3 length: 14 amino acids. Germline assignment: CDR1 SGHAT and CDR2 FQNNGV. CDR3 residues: CASSLRVGPYEQYF. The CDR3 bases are TGTGCCAGCAGCTTACGGGTAGGCCCCTACGAGCAGTATTTC.

CDR3 sequence: CASSLGSGRGDTQYF. Here the CDR3 DNA reads TGTGCCAGCAGCTTAGGTAGCGGGAGGGGTGATACGCAGTATTTT. The rearrangement uses TRBV7-7 and TRBJ2-3, with 11 positions matching TRBD2. Germline CDR1 SSHAT, CDR2 FNYEAQ (reference sequence). Unmatched junction bases numbered 3, after V lost 1 base and J lost 6 bases. The CDR3 is 15 residues long.

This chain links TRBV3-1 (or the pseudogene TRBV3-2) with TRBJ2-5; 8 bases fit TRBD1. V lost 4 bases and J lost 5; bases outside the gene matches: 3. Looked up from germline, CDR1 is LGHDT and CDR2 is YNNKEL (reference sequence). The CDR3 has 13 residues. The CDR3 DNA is TGTGCCAGCAGCCTGACAGGGGCGGAGACCCAGTACTTC. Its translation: CASSLTGAETQYF.

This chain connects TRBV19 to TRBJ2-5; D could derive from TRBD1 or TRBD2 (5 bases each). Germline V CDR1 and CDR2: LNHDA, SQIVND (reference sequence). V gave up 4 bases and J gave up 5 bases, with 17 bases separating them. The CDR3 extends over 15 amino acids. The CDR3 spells CASSRAATEGETQYF. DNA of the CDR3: TGTGCCAGTAGTAGGGCAGCGACCGAGGGGGAGACCCAGTACTTC.